Listed below are T cell receptor beta chains from one sample, sequenced in a study of CD8 T cells in Susac syndrome. TCRdb recomputed calls from the immunoSEQ multiplex PCR reads with MiXCR, one row per CDR3 protein. The table shows about 400,000 distinct CDR3 sequences, with 85% occurring only once. The sequenced sample was CD8+ T cells from PBMCs. Receptors were obtained from a human donor with multiple sclerosis. The CDR3 runs from the conserved cysteine through the conserved F or W. Fields, in order: D gene, V gene, clone size, J gene, CDR3 DNA, CDR3 protein. The D gene is left open where the match is weak. Expanded clones are given a class, and other clones once, few, many or no size at all.

>.|TRBV4-1|.|TRBJ2-3
TGCGCCAGCAGCCTCCCTTTTAGTACAGATACGCAGTATTTT
CASSLPFSTDTQYF
>.|TRBV7-6|.|TRBJ2-2
TGTGCCAGCAGCCCCCGAGTTACCGGCGGGGAGCTGTTTTTT
CASSPRVTGGELFF
>.|TRBV4-1|once|TRBJ1-5
TGCGCCAGCAGCAATCTGCCAACTTATAGCAATCAGCCCCAGCATTTT
CASSNLPTYSNQPQHF
>.|TRBV29-1|.|TRBJ2-7
TGCAGCGTGCCGGCAGGGGGGACCTACGAGCAGTACTTC
CSVPAGGTYEQYF
>.|TRBV19|.|TRBJ1-5
TGTGCCAGTAGTATGTGGGGTAGCAATCAGCCCCAGCATTTT
CASSMWGSNQPQHF
>.|TRBV27|.|TRBJ2-2
TGTGCCAGCAGCGTACCTGCGGCCGGGGAGCTGTTTTTT
CASSVPAAGELFF
>.|TRBV19|few|TRBJ2-5
TGTGCCAGTAGTATGGGGCCAGGGAGAGGAGAGACCCAGTACTTC
CASSMGPGRGETQYF
>.|TRBV13|.|TRBJ2-7
TGTGCCAGCAGCTCTGGGGGAGGGGGCGACTACGAGCAGTACTTC
CASSSGGGGDYEQYF
>.|TRBV27|.|TRBJ2-7
TGTGCCAGCAGTTTTGAGGGGGCCTACGAGCAGTACTTC
CASSFEGAYEQYF
>.|TRBV30|.|TRBJ1-5
TGTGCCTGCCAGGGTAACAATCAGCCCCAGCATTTT
CACQGNNQPQHF
>TRBD1|TRBV6-5|.|TRBJ1-1
TGTGCCAGCAGTTACTCGGTAGGGGGCATCGCTTTCTTT
CASSYSVGGIAFF
>.|TRBV5-1|.|TRBJ2-3
TGCGCCAGCAACGGCGGAACAGATACGCAGTATTTT
CASNGGTDTQYF
>.|TRBV5-1|.|TRBJ1-5
TGCGCCAGCAGCCAAGAGCCGGGACCGCTCATTCCCCAGCATTTT
CASSQEPGPLIPQHF
>.|TRBV25-1|.|TRBJ2-7
TGTGCCAGCAGCGCGGGACTTATGGACGAGCAGTACTTC
CASSAGLMDEQYF
>.|TRBV2|.|TRBJ1-1
TGTGCCAGCAGTGACAGAGGGATTGGCACTGAAGCTTTCTTT
CASSDRGIGTEAFF